These 30 T cell receptor beta chains share one sample of origin, sequenced in a study of shared clonotypes between healthy human individuals. Sequencing used immunoSEQ multiplex PCR; TCRdb keeps in-frame clones, though not all of them. The sample yields 550,000 to 700,000 clones, around four fifths seen once. The sequenced sample consisted of memory CD4+ T cells sorted from blood. The sample's subset: CD45RA-negative fraction. The receptors were gathered from a woman aged 30 to 39 in good health.

This clone was counted between two and nine times. The CDR3 region is CATSRDFGESEAFF. DNA of the CDR3: TGTGCCACCAGCAGAGATTTTGGGGAGTCTGAAGCTTTCTTT. The rearrangement joins TRBV15 to TRBJ1-1; D is uncertain. Germline CDR1 is LNHNV and CDR2 is YYDKDF (reference sequence). The CDR3 totals 14 residues. Trimming removed 0 bases from V and 6 bases from J, with 11 bases in between.

The chain is built from TRBV14 and TRBJ1-2, with 8 bases matching TRBD1. Germline V gene lookup returns CDR1 SGHDN and CDR2 FVKESK. The CDR3 has 13 amino acids. V shed 4 bases, J shed 5 bases, and the junction held 3 bases outside the gene matches. The CDR3 loop reads CASSPDRAYGYTF. CDR3 bases: TGTGCCAGCAGCCCGGACAGGGCATATGGCTACACCTTC.

The V gene is TRBV2, the J gene TRBJ1-2; D is unclear. The CDR3 extends over 14 amino acids. With 3 bases removed from V and 4 bases from J, the gap between germline ends came to 12 bases. Germline CDR1 SNHLY, CDR2 FYNNEI. The DNA of the CDR3 is TGTGCCAGCAGTGAGGTGACGGGATTCTATGGCTACACCTTC. Its translation: CASSEVTGFYGYTF.

The CDR3, as DNA: TGTGCCAGCAGTGATCCCTGGCTAGAGGCAGATACGCAGTATTTT. The encoded protein is CASSDPWLEADTQYF. The J gene is TRBJ2-3, the V gene TRBV6-1; D is unresolved. Between the trimmed V and J ends, which lost 3 bases and 4 bases, there was a span of 14 bases. The CDR3 extends over 15 amino acids. Germline CDR1 MNHNS, CDR2 SASEGT.

V is TRBV28 and J is TRBJ1-5; TRBD1 is a possible D gene (5 bases). Trimming removed 7 bases from V and 4 bases from J, with 17 bases in between. The CDR3 spans 15 residues. The germline gives CDR1 MDHEN, CDR2 SYDVKM. CDR3 nucleotides: TGTGCCAGCACCTCCACCGGGGCCCTTAATCAGCCCCAGCATTTT. Its translation is CASTSTGALNQPQHF.

Note on this clone: The identical CDR3 is also encoded by other nucleotide sequences in the sample. The chain joins TRBV18 to TRBJ2-7, with D tentatively TRBD1 (6 bases). The V gene's germline CDR1 is KGHSH and CDR2 LQKENI. The CDR3 is made up of 14 amino acids. Trimming cost V 3 bases and J 1 base, with 10 bases left between them. The CDR3: CASSPTGSSYEQYF. DNA for the CDR3: TGTGCCAGCTCACCGACAGGTTCGTCCTACGAGCAGTACTTC.

This clone was recorded a few times. The V and J genes are TRBV6-6 and TRBJ2-7; 8 bases line up with TRBD2. Germline trimming cut 6 bases from V and 3 bases from J; bases unmatched to any gene: 10. Germline lookup yields CDR1 MNHNY and CDR2 SVGAGI (reference sequence). The CDR3 totals 15 residues. CDR3 in DNA: TGTGCCAGCAGAGGCCCCGGGACTAGTTACTACGAGCAGTACTTC. It translates to CASRGPGTSYYEQYF.

The chain carries TRBV4-2 and TRBJ2-1; the D is unclear. The V gene's germline CDR1 is LGHNA and CDR2 YNFKEQ. This CDR3 contains 12 residues. V lost 1 base and J lost 8, with 6 bases in between. The CDR3 coding sequence is TGTGCCAGCAGCCAAGTAGAATATGAGCAGTTCTTC. Protein: CASSQVEYEQFF.

This clone was observed once. CDR3 residues: CASSLPPAGTYEQYF. Written as DNA, the CDR3 is TGTGCCAGCAGTTTACCCCCGGCCGGGACCTACGAGCAGTACTTC. This chain links TRBV28 with TRBJ2-7, with D tentatively TRBD2 (5 bases). Trimming removed 2 bases from V and 2 bases from J, with 13 bases in between. Germline V gene sequence: CDR1 MDHEN, CDR2 SYDVKM. The CDR3 has 15 amino acids.

The chain employs TRBV5-1 and TRBJ1-1, with 9 bases matching TRBD1. The ends lost 5 bases at V and 1 base at J; junction bases unmatched: 3. This CDR3 is built from 14 residues. Germline CDR1 is SGHRS and CDR2 is YFSETQ. The CDR3 is CASRGTGPNTEAFF. CDR3 DNA sequence: TGCGCCAGCAGAGGGACAGGGCCGAACACTGAAGCTTTCTTT.

This sequence joins TRBV9 and TRBJ2-2; 11 bases are shared with TRBD1. Germline V lookup: CDR1 SGDLS, CDR2 YYNGEE. The ends lost 3 bases at V and 7 bases at J; junction bases unmatched: 8. The CDR3 loop spans 16 amino acids. DNA of the CDR3: TGTGCCAGCAGCGCCGAACGGGACAGGGGGATCGGGGAGCTGTTTTTT. Its protein product is CASSAERDRGIGELFF.

The chain couples TRBV30 to TRBJ2-1; D is perhaps TRBD2 (6 bases). The CDR3 is 12 residues long. The ends were cut back, 1 base at V and 10 bases at J, with 11 bases in the middle. The germline V gene encodes CDR1 GTSNPN and CDR2 SVGIG (reference sequence). The CDR3 loop reads CAWSAYGGEQFF. The CDR3 nucleotides are TGTGCCTGGAGTGCCTATGGGGGGGAGCAGTTCTTC.

The chain is built from TRBV7-6 and TRBJ2-3, with 9 bases matching TRBD2. The germline V gene encodes CDR1 SGHVS and CDR2 FNYEAQ. This CDR3 is built from 15 residues. The V segment lost 6 bases and the J segment 2 bases; nucleotides outside the gene matches: 6. The CDR3: CASRGREGNTDTQYF. CDR3 nucleotides: TGTGCCAGCAGAGGGCGGGAGGGAAACACAGATACGCAGTATTTT.

This chain links TRBV5-1 with TRBJ2-5, with 7 nucleotides matching TRBD2. The J call is doubtful: the DNA matches TRBJ2-7 better. This CDR3 is built from 15 residues. Looked up from germline, CDR1 is SGHRS and CDR2 is YFSETQ. The CDR3 region is CASSLVGGSLYEQYF. CDR3 DNA sequence: TGCGCCAGCAGCTTGGTTGGCGGGAGCTTATACGAGCAGTACTTC.

The rearrangement joins TRBV12-5 to TRBJ1-2; possibly TRBD1 for D (5 bases). The germline V gene encodes CDR1 LGHNT and CDR2 FRNRAP. This CDR3 comprises 13 residues. V lost 5 bases, J lost 6 bases, and 13 bases lay in between. The CDR3 loop is CASGVPSGHGYTF. Written as DNA, the CDR3 is TGTGCTAGTGGTGTCCCCTCGGGGCATGGCTACACCTTC.

The chain couples TRBV29-1 to TRBJ2-7; D is ambiguous. CDR1 SQVTM and CDR2 ANQGSEA come from the germline V gene. The CDR3 contains 12 residues. V was pared by 2 bases and J by 3 bases, with 8 bases between. The CDR3 DNA reads as TGCAGCGTTGAATTAGTGGACTACGAGCAGTACTTC. The encoded protein is CSVELVDYEQYF.

The V and J genes are TRBV11-3 and TRBJ2-1; TRBD1 matches 9 bases. V shed 1 base and J 8 bases; nucleotides not matched to a gene: 6. Germline values: CDR1 SGHNT, CDR2 YENEEA. The CDR3 extends over 15 amino acids. CDR3 DNA: TGTGCCAGCAGCTTAGGCACAGGGGGCATCGATGAGCAGTTCTTC. It translates to CASSLGTGGIDEQFF.

This rearrangement joins TRBV18 to TRBJ1-2; D remains unclear. V dropped 2 bases and J dropped 6 bases, with 13 bases sitting between them. The V gene's germline CDR1 is KGHSH and CDR2 LQKENI. The CDR3 spans 14 residues. As DNA, the CDR3 is TGTGCCAGCTCACCAGTAGGCCCCGGTAATGGCTACACCTTC. This encodes CASSPVGPGNGYTF.

The DNA of the CDR3 is TGTGCCAGCAGTTCGGACGGGACCTCTTATCAGTACTTC. Residues: CASSSDGTSYQYF. The chain combines TRBV28 with TRBJ2-4; either TRBD1 or TRBD2 may fit D (5 bases each). CDR1 is MDHEN and CDR2 is SYDVKM in the germline V gene. V was clipped by 4 bases and J by 12 bases, with 16 bases between them. This CDR3 is built from 13 residues.

J is TRBJ2-1 and V is TRBV18; no reliable D call. Trimming took 4 bases from V and 0 from J, leaving 7 bases between them. Looked up from germline, CDR1 is KGHSH and CDR2 is LQKENI. This CDR3 has 14 amino acids. The CDR3: CASSQQSSYNEQFF. As DNA, the CDR3 is TGTGCCAGCTCACAACAGAGCTCCTACAATGAGCAGTTCTTC.

The rearrangement links TRBV19 to TRBJ1-4; D not resolved. The CDR3 is 13 residues long. CDR1 and CDR2 from the germline V gene are LNHDA and SQIVND (reference sequence). Trimming removed 10 bases from V and 8 bases from J, with 17 bases in between. This CDR3 reads CATGPPGEEKLFF. CDR3 DNA: TGTGCCACCGGACCGCCCGGCGAGGAAAAACTGTTTTTT. Full variable domain (outside the CDR3, taken from reference TRBV19 and TRBJ1-4): DGGITQSPKYLFRKEGQNVTLSCEQNLNHDAMYWYRQDPGQGLRLIYYSQIVNDFQKGDIAEGYSVSREKKESFPLTVTSAQKNPTAFYLCATGPPGEEKLFFGSGTQLSVL.

This clone was seen just once. This chain uses TRBV28 with TRBJ2-4, with 7 bases aligning to TRBD2. With 3 bases clipped from V and 7 bases from J, the junction kept 6 bases outside the gene matches. Germline assignment: CDR1 MDHEN and CDR2 SYDVKM. CDR3 size: 14 residues. The CDR3 sequence: CASSFGGGNNIQYF. CDR3 DNA: TGTGCCAGCAGTTTTGGGGGAGGGAACAACATTCAGTACTTC.

In the case of this clone: A single base separates this from a much larger clone, so it may be a read error. The chain is built from TRBV28 and TRBJ2-5; D not certain. The V end was cut by 6 bases, the J end by 0 bases, with 5 bases between. The CDR3 is made up of 12 amino acids. CDR1 and CDR2 from the germline V gene are MDHEN and SYDVKM. This CDR3 reads CASRGYQETQYF. CDR3 bases: TGTGCCAGCAGGGGGTACCAAGAGACCCAGTACTTC.

V is TRBV11-3 and J is TRBJ2-5; 7 nucleotides match TRBD1. This CDR3 comprises 13 residues. Germline loops: CDR1 SGHNT, CDR2 YENEEA. Trimming at V came to 6 bases and at J to 5 bases, leaving 6 bases not matched to a gene. CDR3 residues: CASRGRGMETQYF. The CDR3 nucleotides read TGTGCCAGCAGGGGCAGGGGGATGGAGACCCAGTACTTC.

V usage is TRBV28 and J usage is TRBJ1-1; unclear D gene. CDR1 is MDHEN and CDR2 is SYDVKM in the germline V gene. The CDR3 has 13 amino acids. Trimming cost V 2 bases and J 1 base, with 5 bases left between them. CDR3 DNA: TGTGCCAGCAGTTTAGTCACGAACACTGAAGCTTTCTTT. Translated, it gives CASSLVTNTEAFF.

This chain joins TRBV5-1 and TRBJ2-7, with 7 positions matching TRBD1. Trimming cost V 7 bases and J 6 bases; bases outside gene matches: 10. CDR1 is SGHRS and CDR2 is YFSETQ in the germline V gene. The CDR3 has 13 residues. The CDR3 DNA is TGCGCCAGCGCTGGTACAGGGGATCGCGAGCAGTACTTC. As protein: CASAGTGDREQYF.

V is TRBV5-1 and J is TRBJ2-2, with 8 nucleotides matching TRBD1. With 4 bases clipped from V and 0 bases from J, the junction kept 8 bases outside the gene matches. The CDR3 runs to 17 residues. Per the germline V gene, CDR1 is SGHRS and CDR2 is YFSETQ. The CDR3 reads CASSKDRGRSNTGELFF. The CDR3 coding sequence is TGCGCCAGCAGCAAAGACAGGGGTCGATCGAACACCGGGGAGCTGTTTTTT.

The chain links TRBV14 to TRBJ1-2; D may be TRBD1 (5 bases). The germline V gene has CDR1 SGHDN and CDR2 FVKESK. Trimming stripped 3 bases from V and 8 bases from J, with 16 bases between. The CDR3 length is 14 residues. The CDR3 DNA reads as TGTGCCAGCAGCCACCGGGGGTGGGGAGAAGGCTACACCTTC. This gives the protein CASSHRGWGEGYTF. Filled out from reference TRBV14 and TRBJ1-2, the complete variable domain reads EAGVTQFPSHSVIEKGQTVTLRCDPISGHDNLYWYRRVMGKEIKFLLHFVKESKQDESGMPNNRFLAERTGGTYSTLKVQPAELEDSGVYFCASSHRGWGEGYTFGSGTRLTVV.

The V call is TRBV5-1, the J call TRBJ2-3; 12 positions match TRBD1. This CDR3 region has 17 residues. Germline assignment: CDR1 SGHRS and CDR2 YFSETQ. Trimming removed 6 bases from V and 4 bases from J; junction bases left unmatched: 12. The CDR3 spells CASTRTPGTGGPDTQYF. In nucleotides, the CDR3 is TGCGCCAGCACTAGAACACCCGGGACAGGGGGCCCAGATACGCAGTATTTT.

The chain combines TRBV27 with TRBJ1-2; D possibly corresponds to TRBD1 (5 bases). Germline values: CDR1 MNHEY, CDR2 SMNVEV (reference sequence). The CDR3 is 13 residues long. Trimming pared 5 bases from V and 7 bases from J, leaving 14 bases between. The chain's CDR3 is CASSPTGTTGYTF. CDR3 DNA sequence: TGTGCCAGCAGTCCAACCGGGACGACTGGCTACACCTTC.